This passage covers 29 T cell receptor beta chains from one sample sequenced in a study of shared clonotypes between healthy human individuals. Assay: immunoSEQ multiplex PCR; the TCRdb copy retains only in-frame clones and omits some. The profile shows around 1.5 million clones, nearly 99% of them singletons. The sequencing sample was made of naive CD4+ T cells sorted from blood. Regarding subset: CD45RA+ positively selected. The receptors stem from a young man in good health.

In its sample, this clone was seen once. This rearrangement joins TRBV5-6 to TRBJ2-2; no reliable D call. V was clipped by 4 bases and J by 6 bases, with 13 bases between them. This CDR3 spans 14 amino acids. Germline-derived CDR1 and CDR2 are SGHDT and YYEEEE. The CDR3 sequence: CASSPDPMPGELFF. The CDR3 bases are TGTGCCAGCAGCCCCGATCCGATGCCCGGGGAGCTGTTTTTT.

The chain has TRBV5-4 and TRBJ2-4; D not certain. CDR3 size: 14 residues. CDR1 is SGHNT and CDR2 is YYREEE in the germline V gene (reference sequence). Trimming took 4 bases from V and 0 from J, leaving 8 bases between them. The CDR3 sequence: CASSGELAKNIQYF. CDR3 nucleotide sequence: TGTGCCAGCAGCGGGGAATTAGCCAAAAACATTCAGTACTTC.

This rearrangement joins TRBV5-1 to TRBJ2-3; D gene ambiguous. The ends were cut back, 0 bases at V and 0 bases at J, with 11 bases in the middle. The CDR3 has 16 residues. Looked up from germline, CDR1 is SGHRS and CDR2 is YFSETQ. The chain's CDR3 is CASSLEGSTSTDTQYF. CDR3 nucleotide sequence: TGCGCCAGCAGCTTGGAGGGTTCAACTAGCACAGATACGCAGTATTTT.

V is TRBV9 and J is TRBJ1-2; no clear D. V shed 3 bases and J shed 8 bases, with 8 bases lying between them. The CDR3 consists of 11 residues. Germline CDR1 SGDLS, CDR2 YYNGEE. The CDR3 nucleotides are TGTGCCAGCAGCGGGGAAGAAGGCTACACCTTC. It is translated as CASSGEEGYTF.

This chain uses TRBV10-1 with TRBJ2-7, with TRBD1 identical over 7 bases. This CDR3 contains 14 residues. J lost 4 bases, V lost 6 bases, and 9 bases had no gene match. Germline V lookup: CDR1 WNHNN, CDR2 SYGVQD (reference sequence). The CDR3 DNA is TGCGCCAGCAGCCGACCCGGGACAGCATACGAGCAGTACTTC. Its translation: CASSRPGTAYEQYF.

The chain employs TRBV6-4 and TRBJ1-2, with D uncertain. This CDR3 has 13 amino acids. Germline assignment: CDR1 MRHNA and CDR2 SNTAGT. Trimming shortened V by 0 bases and J by 11 bases, and 13 bases separated the two germline ends. The CDR3, as DNA: TGTGCCAGCAGTGACTCGAACGAGGGAGTATACACCTTC. Amino acids: CASSDSNEGVYTF.

This chain links TRBV2 with TRBJ2-2; D perhaps matches TRBD1 (6 bases). CDR3 length: 16 residues. The V gene lost 4 bases and the J gene lost 5 bases, with 17 bases spanning the gap. In germline, CDR1 is SNHLY, CDR2 FYNNEI. The CDR3: CASSGSGTRTTGELFF. The CDR3 DNA follows: TGTGCCAGCAGTGGATCTGGGACAAGGACAACCGGGGAGCTGTTTTTT.

This chain links TRBV5-1 with TRBJ1-1; D gene uncertain. CDR1 and CDR2 from the germline V gene are SGHRS and YFSETQ. The CDR3 is 14 amino acids. The V end was cut by 4 bases, the J end by 1 base, with 11 bases between. CDR3 residues: CASSVLGRNTEAFF. The CDR3 DNA follows: TGCGCCAGCAGCGTATTAGGAAGGAACACTGAAGCTTTCTTT.

The V gene is TRBV19, the J gene TRBJ1-3, with D possibly being TRBD1 (6 bases). Germline CDR1 is LNHDA and CDR2 is SQIVND (reference sequence). This CDR3 is 16 amino acids long. Trimming cost V 5 bases and J 0 bases, with 14 bases left between them. CDR3 sequence reads: CASSPGQSSSGNTIYF. The CDR3 bases are TGTGCCAGTAGTCCAGGACAGTCGAGCTCTGGAAACACCATATATTTT.

CDR3 loop: CASSIIFVGTSSKPSYNEQFF. The CDR3 DNA reads TGTGCCAGTAGTATAATCTTCGTGGGGACTAGCTCGAAACCTTCCTACAATGAGCAGTTCTTC. The chain has TRBV19 and TRBJ2-1, with 9 nucleotides matching TRBD2. The germline CDR1 and CDR2 sequences are LNHDA and SQIVND (reference sequence). J lost 1 base, V lost 2 bases, and 18 bases had no gene match. The CDR3 totals 21 residues. The full variable domain, with the rest looked up from reference TRBV19 and TRBJ2-1, is DGGITQSPKYLFRKEGQNVTLSCEQNLNHDAMYWYRQDPGQGLRLIYYSQIVNDFQKGDIAEGYSVSREKKESFPLTVTSAQKNPTAFYLCASSIIFVGTSSKPSYNEQFFGPGTRLTVL.

V is TRBV7-8 and J is TRBJ2-7; 9 bases map to TRBD2. Germline CDR1 and CDR2: SGHVS and FQNEAQ. V was pared by 1 base and J by 7 bases, with 5 bases of the junction left unmatched. This CDR3 region has 14 residues. The CDR3 is CASSLGRLAGEQYF. In DNA form, the CDR3 reads TGTGCCAGCAGCTTAGGTAGGCTAGCGGGGGAGCAGTACTTC.

The chain is built from TRBV19 and TRBJ2-7, with D possibly matching TRBD1 (5 bases). CDR1 and CDR2 (germline): LNHDA, SQIVND (reference sequence). Between the trimmed V and J ends, which lost 5 bases and 1 base, there was a span of 12 bases. This CDR3 spans 14 amino acids. CDR3 bases: TGTGCCAGTAGTGTCGGACAACTATCCTACGAGCAGTACTTC. Translation: CASSVGQLSYEQYF.

The genes are TRBV7-3 and TRBJ2-1; D may match TRBD1 or TRBD2 (6 bases each). Germline V gene data show CDR1 as SGHTA and CDR2 as FQGTGA. V was clipped by 5 bases and J by 2 bases, with 10 bases between them. CDR3 size: 14 residues. The CDR3 here is CASSKGGPYNEQFF. For the CDR3, the DNA is TGTGCCAGCAGCAAAGGGGGGCCCTACAATGAGCAGTTCTTC.

The genes are TRBV6-1 and TRBJ2-5, with D possibly matching TRBD1 (6 bases). The V end lost 6 bases, the J end lost 7 bases, and 21 bases lay between the germline ends. The CDR3 length is 15 residues. Germline V lookup: CDR1 MNHNS, CDR2 SASEGT. The CDR3: CASRNEGELGATQYF. The CDR3, as DNA: TGTGCCAGCAGGAACGAGGGGGAGTTGGGGGCGACCCAGTACTTC.

This chain links TRBV4-1 with TRBJ2-7, with D perhaps matching TRBD2 (6 bases). Trimming took 0 bases from V and 5 from J, leaving 23 bases between them. Germline values: CDR1 MGHRA, CDR2 YSYEKL. The CDR3 runs 18 residues. CDR3 protein: CASSQDGAGSADANEQYF. DNA for the CDR3: TGCGCCAGCAGCCAAGATGGGGCGGGGTCTGCGGATGCCAACGAGCAGTACTTC.

CDR3 in amino acids: CASSPVLTGELFF. DNA of the CDR3: TGTGCCAGCAGCCCCGTACTAACCGGGGAGCTGTTTTTT. The V and J genes are TRBV27 and TRBJ2-2; D is unresolved. The V end lost 6 bases, the J end lost 5 bases, and 10 bases lay between the germline ends. This CDR3 is 13 amino acids long. CDR1 is MNHEY, CDR2 SMNVEV, per germline (reference sequence).

This chain uses TRBV7-6 with TRBJ2-5; 14 bases are shared with TRBD2. With V trimmed by 5 bases and J by 4 bases, 12 bases remained unmatched. Germline lookup yields CDR1 SGHVS and CDR2 FNYEAQ. The CDR3 loop spans 18 amino acids. CDR3 sequence (DNA): TGTGCCAGCAGCAGATGGGGGGGGACTAGCGGGAGCACAGAGACCCAGTACTTC. It is translated as CASSRWGGTSGSTETQYF.

The V call is TRBV30, the J call TRBJ2-3, with 7 bases matching TRBD1. The germline V gene has CDR1 GTSNPN and CDR2 SVGIG (reference sequence). This CDR3 has 13 residues. After removal of 3 bases from V and 10 bases from J, the junction contained 10 bases not matched to a gene. This CDR3 is CAWSARQGDSQYF. The CDR3 nucleotides read TGTGCCTGGAGCGCAAGACAGGGTGATTCGCAGTATTTT.

The V and J genes are TRBV7-8 and TRBJ1-1; unclear D gene. CDR1 and CDR2 (germline): SGHVS, FQNEAQ. V was cut by 0 bases and J by 4 bases, with 9 bases left in between. The CDR3 has 14 residues. CDR3 protein: CASSLAGISTEAFF. In DNA, the CDR3 is TGTGCCAGCAGCTTAGCGGGCATTAGCACTGAAGCTTTCTTT. Full variable domain (outside the CDR3, taken from reference TRBV7-8 and TRBJ1-1): GAGVSQSPRYKVAKRGQDVALRCDPISGHVSLFWYQQALGQGPEFLTYFQNEAQLDKSGLPSDRFFAERPEGSVSTLKIQRTQQEDSAVYLCASSLAGISTEAFFGQGTRLTVV.

For this clone: Other nucleotide sequences in the sample specify the same CDR3. The chain is built from TRBV5-1 and TRBJ2-7; a weak D match, TRBD2 (6 bases). In germline, CDR1 is SGHRS, CDR2 YFSETQ. The CDR3 totals 13 residues. With 1 base removed from V and 2 bases from J, the gap between germline ends came to 7 bases. CDR3 DNA: TGCGCCAGCAGCTTGTCGGGGGCCTACGAGCAGTACTTC. Residues: CASSLSGAYEQYF.

The chain couples TRBV15 to TRBJ2-1; no firm D call. The CDR3 consists of 15 residues. Germline lookup yields CDR1 LNHNV and CDR2 YYDKDF (reference sequence). V was trimmed by 1 base and J by 2 bases, leaving 9 bases between them. In nucleotides, the CDR3 is TGTGCCACCAGCAGAGGAAAACCCGCCTACAATGAGCAGTTCTTC. Its translation: CATSRGKPAYNEQFF.

J is TRBJ1-2 and V is TRBV7-9, with D unresolved. The CDR3 is 14 amino acids. V lost 1 base and J lost 3, with 9 bases in between. The germline V gene encodes CDR1 SEHNR and CDR2 FQNEAQ (reference sequence). DNA of the CDR3: TGTGCCAGCAGCTTAGGAGGGAACGACTATGGCTACACCTTC. Translating gives CASSLGGNDYGYTF.

This clone came up once. V is TRBV5-1 and J is TRBJ1-2, with TRBD1 matching over 12 bases. V shed 2 bases and J 8 bases; nucleotides not matched to a gene: 7. This CDR3 is 15 amino acids long. The germline gives CDR1 SGHRS, CDR2 YFSETQ. CDR3: CASSLTGTGGEGYTF. CDR3 bases: TGCGCCAGCAGCTTAACCGGGACAGGGGGCGAGGGCTACACCTTC.

This clone was seen a single time. This sample also contains other DNA sequences that code for the same CDR3. The chain links TRBV7-2 to TRBJ2-7, with D unresolved. The V end lost 1 base, the J end lost 3 bases, and 7 bases lay between the germline ends. The germline V gene encodes CDR1 SGHTA and CDR2 FQGNSA. This CDR3 comprises 13 residues. CDR3 region: CASSLVGGYEQYF. DNA of the CDR3: TGTGCCAGCAGCTTAGTTGGCGGCTACGAGCAGTACTTC.

V and J are TRBV19 and TRBJ2-3; the D gene could be TRBD1 or TRBD2 (5 bases each). This CDR3 comprises 15 residues. Trimming pared 10 bases from V and 4 bases from J, leaving 21 bases between. Germline CDR1 LNHDA, CDR2 SQIVND (reference sequence). The CDR3 loop reads CATQNPGARPDTQYF. CDR3 nucleotide sequence: TGTGCCACCCAAAACCCCGGGGCGCGTCCAGATACGCAGTATTTT.

The chain joins TRBV6-5 to TRBJ2-7; 7 bases are shared with TRBD1. The CDR3 is 13 amino acids. CDR1 is MNHEY, CDR2 SVGAGI, per germline. V was clipped by 8 bases and J by 1 base; unmatched bases: 5. The DNA for the CDR3 is TGTGCCAGCTCAGACAGGGCTTCCTACGAGCAGTACTTC. Translating it yields CASSDRASYEQYF.

The chain couples TRBV5-1 to TRBJ2-5; tentatively, D is TRBD1 or TRBD2 (6 bases each). The CDR3 covers 15 residues. The V and J ends lost 4 bases and 4 bases respectively, with 17 bases between them. Germline V CDR1 and CDR2: SGHRS, YFSETQ. Written as DNA, the CDR3 is TGCGCCAGCAGCCACCCGAGGGGGGAAAGAGAGACCCAGTACTTC. Translating it yields CASSHPRGERETQYF. The full variable domain, with the rest looked up from reference TRBV5-1 and TRBJ2-5, is KAGVTQTPRYLIKTRGQQVTLSCSPISGHRSVSWYQQTPGQGLQFLFEYFSETQRNKGNFPGRFSGRQFSNSRSEMNVSTLELGDSALYLCASSHPRGERETQYFGPGTRLLVL.

V usage is TRBV18 and J usage is TRBJ1-1, with D possibly TRBD1 on 6 matching bases. CDR3 length: 15 residues. The V gene lost 4 bases and the J gene lost 4 bases, with 16 bases spanning the gap. Germline values: CDR1 KGHSH, CDR2 LQKENI. The CDR3 DNA reads TGTGCCAGCTCACAGGACAGCTCACTCGTCACTGAAGCTTTCTTT. Translation gives CASSQDSSLVTEAFF. The full variable domain, its missing parts supplied by reference TRBV18 and TRBJ1-1, is NAGVMQNPRHLVRRRGQEARLRCSPMKGHSHVYWYRQLPEEGLKFMVYLQKENIIDESGMPKERFSAEFPKEGPSILRIQQVVRGDSAAYFCASSQDSSLVTEAFFGQGTRLTVV.

The chain couples TRBV6-5 to TRBJ2-2; 10 bases match TRBD2. The V gene end was trimmed by 2 bases and the J gene end by 10 bases; junction bases not matched to a gene: 10. The CDR3 loop spans 16 amino acids. Looked up from germline, CDR1 is MNHEY and CDR2 is SVGAGI. The CDR3 DNA reads as TGTGCCAGCAGTTACGGACTAGCGGTACCTTTCGAGGAGCTGTTTTTT. It codes for CASSYGLAVPFEELFF.